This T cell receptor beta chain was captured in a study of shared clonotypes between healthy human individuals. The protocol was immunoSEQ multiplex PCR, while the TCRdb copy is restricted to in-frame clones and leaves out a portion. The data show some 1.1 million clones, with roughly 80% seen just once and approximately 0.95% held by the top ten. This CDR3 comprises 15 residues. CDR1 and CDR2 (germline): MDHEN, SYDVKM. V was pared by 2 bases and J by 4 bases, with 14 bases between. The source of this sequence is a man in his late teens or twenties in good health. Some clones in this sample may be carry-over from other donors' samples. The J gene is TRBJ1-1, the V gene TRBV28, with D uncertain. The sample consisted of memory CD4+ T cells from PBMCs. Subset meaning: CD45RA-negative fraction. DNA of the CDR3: TGTGCCAGCAGTTTACGGATCTCCTGGGGCACTGAAGCTTTCTTT. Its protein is CASSLRISWGTEAFF.